This T cell receptor (beta chain) was recovered during a study of monozygotic twins with cystic fibrosis. Study information: Approximately 2.8 micrograms of fragmented DNA underwent 15 PCR cycles for library preparation. General study points: Low clonality (median around 0.0094) suggested a mostly naive repertoire.

About this clone: Its antigen is currently unknown.

Some clones are missing from TCRdb's copy, which holds only in-frame ones; the method was immunoSEQ multiplex PCR. The profile shows about 36,000 clones, approximately 87% of them singletons. In germline, CDR1 is GTSNPN, CDR2 SVGIG (reference sequence). This CDR3 region has 13 residues. V was pared by 2 bases and J by 8 bases, with 12 bases between. Sequencing was done on a sample of blood. The V and J genes are TRBV30 and TRBJ1-4; maybe TRBD1 (5 bases). The sequence came from a girl aged 2-9 years with cystic fibrosis. The DNA for the CDR3 is TGTGCCTGGAGTACCGGGACCTACGAAAAACTGTTTTTT. This sequence encodes CAWSTGTYEKLFF.